In this sample, the clone carrying this T cell receptor beta chain turned up once. V trimming: 3 bases; J trimming: 0 bases; junction bases outside the gene matches: 3. The CDR3 consists of 14 residues. Per the germline V gene, CDR1 is SGHRS and CDR2 is YFSETQ. This entry belongs to a study of brain T cells in children with intractable seizures. Before surgery, patients took at least one anti-epileptic drug. Here immunoSEQ multiplex PCR was the method, and the copy in TCRdb shows in-frame clones only, minus some. The sample includes 100,000 to 120,000 clones, 85% to 95% of them seen just once. The material sequenced was peripheral blood, taken at surgery. The sequence came from a boy under two years old with hemimegalencephaly and intractable seizures. The gene calls are TRBV5-1 and TRBJ2-7; 7 bases line up with TRBD2. DNA for the CDR3: TGCGCCAGCAGCTATTTAGCGGGCTCCTACGAGCAGTACTTC. Translation gives CASSYLAGSYEQYF.